This record looks at one T cell receptor (beta chain) sequence and its context. Its specificity is not known. Germline V CDR1 and CDR2: LNHDA, SQIVND (reference sequence). V shed 7 bases, J shed 4 bases, and the junction held 7 bases outside the gene matches. The length of the CDR3 is 14 residues. This specimen comes from a study of T cell responses to AZD1222 COVID-19 vaccine. Study-wide results and caveats: The donor cohort was predominantly white British with a female majority, and clonal diversity may have been underestimated.

Using immunoSEQ multiplex PCR, the repertoire was profiled, and TCRdb retains in-frame clones only, with some absent. In the table there are just under 80,000 clones, roughly 90% of which are singletons. This receptor was identified in an adult who received the AZD1222 COVID-19 vaccine. J is TRBJ2-1 and V is TRBV19; 7 nucleotides match TRBD2. This specimen was peripheral blood, taken 28 days after the second AZD1222 dose. For the CDR3, the DNA is TGTGCCAGTAAGCGGGATCATGCATACAATGAGCAGTTCTTC. Amino acid sequence: CASKRDHAYNEQFF.